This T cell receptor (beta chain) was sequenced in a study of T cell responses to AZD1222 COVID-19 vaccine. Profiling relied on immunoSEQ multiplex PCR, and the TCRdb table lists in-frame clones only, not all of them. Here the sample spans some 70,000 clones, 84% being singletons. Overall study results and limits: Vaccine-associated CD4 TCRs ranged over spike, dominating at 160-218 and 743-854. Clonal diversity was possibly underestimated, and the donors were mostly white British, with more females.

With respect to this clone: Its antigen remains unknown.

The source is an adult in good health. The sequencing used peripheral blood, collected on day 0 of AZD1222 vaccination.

Written as DNA, the CDR3 is TGTGCCAGCAGCGTATTCGGGGGGGATACGCAGTATTTT. It is translated as CASSVFGGDTQYF. The genes are TRBV9 and TRBJ2-3, with 7 bases fitting TRBD2. V lost 1 base, J lost 6 bases, and 2 bases stayed unmatched. The germline gives CDR1 SGDLS, CDR2 YYNGEE. The CDR3 sequence is 13 residues long.